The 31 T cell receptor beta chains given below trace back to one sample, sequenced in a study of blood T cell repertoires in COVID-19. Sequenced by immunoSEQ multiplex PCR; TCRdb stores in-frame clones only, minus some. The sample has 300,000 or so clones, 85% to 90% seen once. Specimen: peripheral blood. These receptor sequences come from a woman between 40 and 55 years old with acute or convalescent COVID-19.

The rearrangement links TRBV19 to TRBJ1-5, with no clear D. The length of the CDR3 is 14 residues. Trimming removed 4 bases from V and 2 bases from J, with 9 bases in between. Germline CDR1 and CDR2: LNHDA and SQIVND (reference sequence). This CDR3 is CASSTRVGNQPQHF. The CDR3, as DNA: TGTGCCAGTAGTACCCGAGTAGGCAATCAGCCCCAGCATTTT.

In DNA form, the CDR3 reads TGCGCCAGCAAAGCGGATATGCTACACAATGAGCAGTTCTTC. Encoded protein: CASKADMLHNEQFF. The V gene is TRBV10-1, the J gene TRBJ2-1, with D tentatively TRBD2 (5 bases). CDR1 and CDR2 from the germline V gene are WNHNN and SYGVQD (reference sequence). This CDR3 has 14 residues. V was cut by 7 bases and J by 5 bases, with 15 bases left in between.

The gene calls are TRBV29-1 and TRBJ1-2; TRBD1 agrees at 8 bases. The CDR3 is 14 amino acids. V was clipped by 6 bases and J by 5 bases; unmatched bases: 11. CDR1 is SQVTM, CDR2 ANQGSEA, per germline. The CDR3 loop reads CSVTNQGQVYGYTF. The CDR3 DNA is TGCAGCGTGACTAACCAGGGACAGGTTTATGGCTACACCTTC.

The CDR3 coding sequence is TGTGCCAGCAGAACCGGGACAGGGGAAGAGCGAGCTTTCTTT. This codes for CASRTGTGEERAFF. The chain recombines TRBV25-1 with TRBJ1-1; TRBD1 matches at 10 bases. V was pared by 6 bases and J by 10 bases, with 11 bases of the junction left unmatched. CDR3 length equals 14 residues. Germline V gives CDR1 MGHDK, CDR2 SYGVNS.

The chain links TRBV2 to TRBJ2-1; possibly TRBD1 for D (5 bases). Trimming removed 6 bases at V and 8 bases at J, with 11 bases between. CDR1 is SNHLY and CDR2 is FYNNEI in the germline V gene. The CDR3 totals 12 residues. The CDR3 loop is CASRWGRYEQFF. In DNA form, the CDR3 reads TGTGCCAGCAGGTGGGGCAGGTATGAGCAGTTCTTC.

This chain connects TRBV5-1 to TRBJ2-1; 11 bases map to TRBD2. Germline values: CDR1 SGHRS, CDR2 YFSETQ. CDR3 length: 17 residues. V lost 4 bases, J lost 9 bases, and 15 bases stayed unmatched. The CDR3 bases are TGCGCCAGCAGCCCGACCTTCCTAGCGGGGGGATCAGGTGAGCAGTTCTTC. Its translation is CASSPTFLAGGSGEQFF. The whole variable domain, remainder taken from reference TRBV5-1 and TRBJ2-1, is KAGVTQTPRYLIKTRGQQVTLSCSPISGHRSVSWYQQTPGQGLQFLFEYFSETQRNKGNFPGRFSGRQFSNSRSEMNVSTLELGDSALYLCASSPTFLAGGSGEQFFGPGTRLTVL.

DNA of the CDR3: TGTGCCAGCAGTTACTCGAGATCCGGGACTGAAGCTTTCTTT. Translation: CASSYSRSGTEAFF. The chain uses TRBV6-5 and TRBJ1-1; D gene ambiguous. The V end lost 0 bases, the J end lost 5 bases, and 10 bases lay between the germline ends. The CDR3 has 14 amino acids. CDR1 MNHEY and CDR2 SVGAGI come from the germline V gene.

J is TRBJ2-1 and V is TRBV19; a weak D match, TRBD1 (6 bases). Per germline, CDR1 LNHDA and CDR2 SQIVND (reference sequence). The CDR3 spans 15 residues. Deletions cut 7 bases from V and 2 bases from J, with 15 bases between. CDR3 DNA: TGTGCCAGTACCTCAGGGGCCGTAACCTACAATGAGCAGTTCTTC. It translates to CASTSGAVTYNEQFF.

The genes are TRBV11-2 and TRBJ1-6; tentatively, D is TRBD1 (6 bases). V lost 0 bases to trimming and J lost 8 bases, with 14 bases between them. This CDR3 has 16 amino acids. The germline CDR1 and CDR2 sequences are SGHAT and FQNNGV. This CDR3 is CASSLDLGAAYSPLHF. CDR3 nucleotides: TGTGCCAGCAGCTTAGATCTGGGGGCCGCGTATTCACCCCTCCACTTT.

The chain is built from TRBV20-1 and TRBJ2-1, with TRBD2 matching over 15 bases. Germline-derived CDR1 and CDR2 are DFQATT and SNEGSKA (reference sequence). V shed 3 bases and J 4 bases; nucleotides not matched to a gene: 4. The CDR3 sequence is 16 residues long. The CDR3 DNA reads TGCAGTGCTAGTTCCGGACTAGCGGGGGGGTACAATGAGCAGTTCTTC. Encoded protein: CSASSGLAGGYNEQFF.

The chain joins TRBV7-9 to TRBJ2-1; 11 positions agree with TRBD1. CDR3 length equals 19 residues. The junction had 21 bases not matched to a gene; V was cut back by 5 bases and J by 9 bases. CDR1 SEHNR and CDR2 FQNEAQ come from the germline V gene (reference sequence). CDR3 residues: CASSDGTGGRLAGRFEQFF. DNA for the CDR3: TGTGCCAGCAGCGACGGGACAGGGGGTAGGCTAGCGGGGAGGTTTGAGCAGTTCTTC.

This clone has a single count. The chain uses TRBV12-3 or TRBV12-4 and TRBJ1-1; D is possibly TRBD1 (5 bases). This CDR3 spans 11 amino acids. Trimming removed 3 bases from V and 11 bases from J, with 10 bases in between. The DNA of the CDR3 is TGTGCCAGCAGTTTTCGACAGAAGGCTTTCTTT. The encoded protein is CASSFRQKAFF.

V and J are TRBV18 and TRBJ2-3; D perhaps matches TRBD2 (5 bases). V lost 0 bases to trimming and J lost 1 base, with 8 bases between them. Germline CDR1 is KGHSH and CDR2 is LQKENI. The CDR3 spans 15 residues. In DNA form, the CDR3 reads TGTGCCAGCTCACCACCTAACGGGGGCACAGATACGCAGTATTTT. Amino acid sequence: CASSPPNGGTDTQYF.

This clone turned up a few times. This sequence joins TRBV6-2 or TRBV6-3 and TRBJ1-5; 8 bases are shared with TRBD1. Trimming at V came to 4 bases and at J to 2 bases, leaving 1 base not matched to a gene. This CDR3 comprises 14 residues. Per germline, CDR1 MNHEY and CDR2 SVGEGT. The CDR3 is CASSLQGGNQPQHF. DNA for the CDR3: TGTGCCAGCAGTTTACAGGGGGGCAATCAGCCCCAGCATTTT.

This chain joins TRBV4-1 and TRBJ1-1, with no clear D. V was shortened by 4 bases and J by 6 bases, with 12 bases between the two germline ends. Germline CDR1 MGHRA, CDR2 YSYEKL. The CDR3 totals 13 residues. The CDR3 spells CASSLSLGAEAFF. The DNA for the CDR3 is TGCGCCAGCAGCCTATCACTCGGGGCTGAAGCTTTCTTT.

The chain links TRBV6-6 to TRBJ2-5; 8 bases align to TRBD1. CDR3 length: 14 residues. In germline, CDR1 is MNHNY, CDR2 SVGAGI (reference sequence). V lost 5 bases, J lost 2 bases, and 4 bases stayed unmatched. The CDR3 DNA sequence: TGTGCCAGCAGTCCCAGGACAGGGCAAGAGACCCAGTACTTC. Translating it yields CASSPRTGQETQYF.

DNA for the CDR3: TGTGCCAGCGAACCGGGGCCCCAGCATTTT. Residues: CASEPGPQHF. V is TRBV7-3 and J is TRBJ1-5, with D unclear. The CDR3 runs 10 residues. The germline V gene has CDR1 SGHTA and CDR2 FQGTGA. V dropped 8 bases and J dropped 9 bases, with 8 bases sitting between them.

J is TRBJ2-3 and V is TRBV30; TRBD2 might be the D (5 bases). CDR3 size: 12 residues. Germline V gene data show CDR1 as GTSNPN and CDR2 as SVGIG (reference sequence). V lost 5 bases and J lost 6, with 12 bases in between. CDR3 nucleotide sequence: TGTGCCTGGGGGTCCGGAGGCGATACGCAGTATTTT. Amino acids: CAWGSGGDTQYF.

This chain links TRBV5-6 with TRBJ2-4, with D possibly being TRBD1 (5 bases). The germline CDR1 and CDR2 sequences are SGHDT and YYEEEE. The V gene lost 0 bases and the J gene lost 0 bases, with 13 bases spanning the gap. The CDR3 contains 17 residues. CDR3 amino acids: CASSLVRKGIAKNIQYF. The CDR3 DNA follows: TGTGCCAGCAGCTTGGTTCGAAAGGGGATAGCCAAAAACATTCAGTACTTC.

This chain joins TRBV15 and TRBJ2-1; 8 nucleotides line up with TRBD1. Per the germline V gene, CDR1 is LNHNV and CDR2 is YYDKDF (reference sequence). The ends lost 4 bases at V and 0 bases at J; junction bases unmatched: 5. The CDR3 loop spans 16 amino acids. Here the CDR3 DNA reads TGTGCCACCAGCAACCTGGGGACAGGCTCCTACAATGAGCAGTTCTTC. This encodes CATSNLGTGSYNEQFF.

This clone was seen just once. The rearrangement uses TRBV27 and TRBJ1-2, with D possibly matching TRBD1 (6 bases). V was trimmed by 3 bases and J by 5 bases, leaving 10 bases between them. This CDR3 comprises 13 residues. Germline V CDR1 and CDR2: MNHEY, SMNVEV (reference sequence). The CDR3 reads CASSFRGAYGYTF. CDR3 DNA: TGTGCCAGCAGTTTTCGGGGGGCGTATGGCTACACCTTC.

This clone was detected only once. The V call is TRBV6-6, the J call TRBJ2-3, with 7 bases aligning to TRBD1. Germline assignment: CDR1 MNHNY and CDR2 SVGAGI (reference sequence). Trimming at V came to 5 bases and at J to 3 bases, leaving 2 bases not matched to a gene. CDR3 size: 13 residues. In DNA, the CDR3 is TGTGCCAGCAGTACAGGGGATACAGATACGCAGTATTTT. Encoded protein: CASSTGDTDTQYF.

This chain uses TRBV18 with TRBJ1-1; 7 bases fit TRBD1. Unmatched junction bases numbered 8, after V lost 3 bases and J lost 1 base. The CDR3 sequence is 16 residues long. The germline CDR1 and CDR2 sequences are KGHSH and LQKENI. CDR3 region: CASSPAGTVPNTEAFF. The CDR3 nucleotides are TGTGCCAGCTCACCCGCCGGGACAGTCCCGAACACTGAAGCTTTCTTT. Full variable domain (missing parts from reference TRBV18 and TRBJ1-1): NAGVMQNPRHLVRRRGQEARLRCSPMKGHSHVYWYRQLPEEGLKFMVYLQKENIIDESGMPKERFSAEFPKEGPSILRIQQVVRGDSAAYFCASSPAGTVPNTEAFFGQGTRLTVV.

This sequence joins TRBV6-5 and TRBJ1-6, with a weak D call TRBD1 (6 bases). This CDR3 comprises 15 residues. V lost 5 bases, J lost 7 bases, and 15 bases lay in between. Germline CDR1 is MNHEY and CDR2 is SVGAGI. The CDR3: CASSRTQGNNSPLHF. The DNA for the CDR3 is TGTGCCAGCAGTCGGACACAGGGTAACAATTCACCCCTCCACTTT.

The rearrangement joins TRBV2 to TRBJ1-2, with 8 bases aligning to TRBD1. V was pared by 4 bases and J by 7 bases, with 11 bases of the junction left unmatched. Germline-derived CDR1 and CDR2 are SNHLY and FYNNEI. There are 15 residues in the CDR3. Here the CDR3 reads CASSGFPGGASGYTF. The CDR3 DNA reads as TGTGCCAGCAGTGGGTTTCCAGGGGGCGCGAGTGGCTACACCTTC.

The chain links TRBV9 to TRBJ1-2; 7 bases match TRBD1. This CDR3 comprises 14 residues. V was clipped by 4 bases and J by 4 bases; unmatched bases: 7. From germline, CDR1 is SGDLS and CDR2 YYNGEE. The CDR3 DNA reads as TGTGCCAGCAGCCTCAAGGGGGACAGCTATGGCTACACCTTC. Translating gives CASSLKGDSYGYTF.

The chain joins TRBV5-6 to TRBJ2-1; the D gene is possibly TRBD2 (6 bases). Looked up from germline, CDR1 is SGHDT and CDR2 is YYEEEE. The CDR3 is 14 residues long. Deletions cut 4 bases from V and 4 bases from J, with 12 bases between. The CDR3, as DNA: TGTGCCAGCAGCCCCGATGCGGGGTACAATGAGCAGTTCTTC. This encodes CASSPDAGYNEQFF. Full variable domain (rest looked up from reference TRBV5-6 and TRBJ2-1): DAGVTQSPTHLIKTRGQQVTLRCSPKSGHDTVSWYQQALGQGPQFIFQYYEEEERQRGNFPDRFSGHQFPNYSSELNVNALLLGDSALYLCASSPDAGYNEQFFGPGTRLTVL.

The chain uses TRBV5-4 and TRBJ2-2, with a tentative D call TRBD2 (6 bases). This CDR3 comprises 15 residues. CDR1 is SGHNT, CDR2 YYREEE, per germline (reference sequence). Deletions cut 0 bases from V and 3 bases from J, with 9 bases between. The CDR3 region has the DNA TGTGCCAGCAGCTTGGGTCAGCGGGACACCGGGGAGCTGTTTTTT. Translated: CASSLGQRDTGELFF.

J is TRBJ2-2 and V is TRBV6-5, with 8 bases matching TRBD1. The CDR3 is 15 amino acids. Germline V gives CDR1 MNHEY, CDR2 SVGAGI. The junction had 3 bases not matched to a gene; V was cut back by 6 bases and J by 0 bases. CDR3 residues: CASSPDRANTGELFF. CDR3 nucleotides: TGTGCCAGCAGCCCGGACAGGGCGAACACCGGGGAGCTGTTTTTT.

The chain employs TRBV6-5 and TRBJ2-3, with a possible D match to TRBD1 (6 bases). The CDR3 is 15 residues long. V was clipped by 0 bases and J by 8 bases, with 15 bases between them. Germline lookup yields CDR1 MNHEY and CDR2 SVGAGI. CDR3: CASSYSSQGQVTQYF. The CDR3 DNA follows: TGTGCCAGCAGTTACTCGAGTCAGGGGCAGGTTACGCAGTATTTT.

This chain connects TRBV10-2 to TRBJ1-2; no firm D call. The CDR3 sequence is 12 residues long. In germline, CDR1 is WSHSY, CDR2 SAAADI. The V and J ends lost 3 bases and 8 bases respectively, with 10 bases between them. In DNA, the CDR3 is TGCGCCAGCAGTGAATCCGTGTCGGGCTACACCTTC. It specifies CASSESVSGYTF.